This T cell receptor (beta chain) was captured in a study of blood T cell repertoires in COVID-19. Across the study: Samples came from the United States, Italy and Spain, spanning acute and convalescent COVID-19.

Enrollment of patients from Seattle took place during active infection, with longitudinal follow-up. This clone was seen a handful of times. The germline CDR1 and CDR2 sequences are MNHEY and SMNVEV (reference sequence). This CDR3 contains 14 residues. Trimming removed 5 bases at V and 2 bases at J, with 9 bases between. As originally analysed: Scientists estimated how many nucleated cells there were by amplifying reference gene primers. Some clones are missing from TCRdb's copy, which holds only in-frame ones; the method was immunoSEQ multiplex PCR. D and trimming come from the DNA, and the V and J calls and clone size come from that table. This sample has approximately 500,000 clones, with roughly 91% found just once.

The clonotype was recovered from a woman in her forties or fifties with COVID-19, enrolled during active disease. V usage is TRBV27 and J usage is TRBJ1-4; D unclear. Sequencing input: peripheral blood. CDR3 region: CASSRQLTNEKLFF. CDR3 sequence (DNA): TGTGCCAGCAGTCGACAATTGACTAATGAAAAACTGTTTTTT.